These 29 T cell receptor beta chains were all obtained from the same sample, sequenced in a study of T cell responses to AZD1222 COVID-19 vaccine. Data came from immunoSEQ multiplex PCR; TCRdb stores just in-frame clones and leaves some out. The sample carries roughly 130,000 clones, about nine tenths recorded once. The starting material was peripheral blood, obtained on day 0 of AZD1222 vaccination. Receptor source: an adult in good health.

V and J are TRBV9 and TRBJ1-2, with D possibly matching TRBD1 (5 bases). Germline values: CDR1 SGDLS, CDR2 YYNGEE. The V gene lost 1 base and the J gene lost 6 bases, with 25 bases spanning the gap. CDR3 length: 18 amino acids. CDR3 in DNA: TGTGCCAGCAGCGTATCCTACCTACGGGACTTTTCCTTCCATGGCTACACCTTC. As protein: CASSVSYLRDFSFHGYTF.

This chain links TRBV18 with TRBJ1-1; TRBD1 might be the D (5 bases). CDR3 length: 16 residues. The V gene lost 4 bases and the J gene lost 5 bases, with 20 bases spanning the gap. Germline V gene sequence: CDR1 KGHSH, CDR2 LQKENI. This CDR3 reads CASSRSSGTVGTEAFF. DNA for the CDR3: TGTGCCAGCTCACGATCCTCCGGGACGGTAGGGACTGAAGCTTTCTTT.

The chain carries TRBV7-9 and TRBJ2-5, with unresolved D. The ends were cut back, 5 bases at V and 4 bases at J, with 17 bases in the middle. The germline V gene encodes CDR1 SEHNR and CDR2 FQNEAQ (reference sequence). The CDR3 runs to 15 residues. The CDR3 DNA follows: TGTGCCAGCAGCCCTGCCCGGCTAGTTGGAGAGACCCAGTACTTC. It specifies CASSPARLVGETQYF.

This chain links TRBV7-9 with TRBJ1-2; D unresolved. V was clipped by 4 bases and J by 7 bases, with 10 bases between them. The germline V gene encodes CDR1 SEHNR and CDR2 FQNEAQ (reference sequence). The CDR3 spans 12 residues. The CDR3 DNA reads TGTGCCAGCAGCTCCCTTAGCTTTGGCTACACCTTC. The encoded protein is CASSSLSFGYTF.

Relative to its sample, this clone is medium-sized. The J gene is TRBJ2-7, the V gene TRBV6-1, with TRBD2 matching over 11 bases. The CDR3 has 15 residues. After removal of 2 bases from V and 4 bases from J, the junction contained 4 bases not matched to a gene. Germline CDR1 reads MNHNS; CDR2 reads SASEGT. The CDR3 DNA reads TGTGCCAGCAGTGAAACGGCTAGCGGGGGGTACGAGCAGTACTTC. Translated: CASSETASGGYEQYF.

CDR3 sequence reads: CASSPGRGYTF. DNA for the CDR3: TGCGCCAGCAGCCCAGGGAGGGGCTACACCTTC. The chain uses TRBV5-1 and TRBJ1-2; a possible D gene is TRBD1 (5 bases). Germline values: CDR1 SGHRS, CDR2 YFSETQ. Trimming left V 4 bases short and J 8 bases short, with 9 bases between. CDR3 length: 11 amino acids.

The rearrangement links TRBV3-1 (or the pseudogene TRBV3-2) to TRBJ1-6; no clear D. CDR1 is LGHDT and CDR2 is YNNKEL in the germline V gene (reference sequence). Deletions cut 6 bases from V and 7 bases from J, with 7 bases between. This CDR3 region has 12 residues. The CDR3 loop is CASSTGNSPLHF. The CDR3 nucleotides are TGTGCCAGCAGTACTGGAAATTCACCCCTCCACTTT.

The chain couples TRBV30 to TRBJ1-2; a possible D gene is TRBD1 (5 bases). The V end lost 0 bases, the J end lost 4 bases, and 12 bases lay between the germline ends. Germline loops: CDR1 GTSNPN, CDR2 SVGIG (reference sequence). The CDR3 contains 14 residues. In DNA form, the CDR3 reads TGTGCCTGGAGTGTCCTGGGGCCTGGCTATGGCTACACCTTC. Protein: CAWSVLGPGYGYTF.

The CDR3 reads CASSRQGRYTEAFF. In DNA, the CDR3 is TGTGCCAGCAGTCGACAGGGGAGGTACACTGAAGCTTTCTTT. This chain uses TRBV2 with TRBJ1-1; 8 nucleotides align to TRBD1. The CDR3 loop spans 14 amino acids. CDR1 is SNHLY, CDR2 FYNNEI, per germline. J lost 3 bases, V lost 5 bases, and 5 bases had no gene match.

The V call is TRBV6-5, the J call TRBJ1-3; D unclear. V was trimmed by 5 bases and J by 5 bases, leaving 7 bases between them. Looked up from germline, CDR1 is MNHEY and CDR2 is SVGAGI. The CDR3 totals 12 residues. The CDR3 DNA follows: TGTGCCAGCAGTCCTACTCGAAACACCATATATTTT. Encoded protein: CASSPTRNTIYF.

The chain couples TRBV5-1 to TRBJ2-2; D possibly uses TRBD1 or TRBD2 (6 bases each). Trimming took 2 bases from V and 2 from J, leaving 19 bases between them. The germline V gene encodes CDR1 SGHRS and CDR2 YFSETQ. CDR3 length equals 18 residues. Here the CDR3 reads CASSLNGGNTVNTGELFF. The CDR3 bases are TGCGCCAGCAGCTTAAACGGGGGCAATACCGTAAACACCGGGGAGCTGTTTTTT.

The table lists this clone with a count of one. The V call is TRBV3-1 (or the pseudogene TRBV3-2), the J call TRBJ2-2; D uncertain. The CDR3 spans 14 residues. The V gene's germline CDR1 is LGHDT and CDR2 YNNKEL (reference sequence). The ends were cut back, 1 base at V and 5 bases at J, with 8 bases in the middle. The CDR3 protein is CASSQVGLTGELFF. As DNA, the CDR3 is TGTGCCAGCAGCCAAGTGGGGTTGACCGGGGAGCTGTTTTTT.

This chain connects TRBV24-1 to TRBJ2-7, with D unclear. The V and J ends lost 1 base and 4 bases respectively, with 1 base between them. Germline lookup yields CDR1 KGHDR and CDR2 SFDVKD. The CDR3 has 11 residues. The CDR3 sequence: CATSDLYEQYF. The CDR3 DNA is TGTGCCACCAGTGATTTATACGAGCAGTACTTC.

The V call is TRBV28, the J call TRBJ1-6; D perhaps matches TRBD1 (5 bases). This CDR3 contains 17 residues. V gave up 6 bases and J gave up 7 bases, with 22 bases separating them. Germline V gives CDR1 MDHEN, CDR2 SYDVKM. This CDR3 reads CASRTLKGELRNSPLHF. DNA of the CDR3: TGTGCCAGCAGAACCCTTAAAGGGGAGCTACGGAATTCACCCCTCCACTTT.

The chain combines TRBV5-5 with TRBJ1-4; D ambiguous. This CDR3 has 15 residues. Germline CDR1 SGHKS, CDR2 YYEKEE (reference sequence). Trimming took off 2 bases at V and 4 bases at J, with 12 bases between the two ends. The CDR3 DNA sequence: TGTGCCAGCAGCTTTTTCCGGGGTGGTAATGAAAAACTGTTTTTT. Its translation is CASSFFRGGNEKLFF.

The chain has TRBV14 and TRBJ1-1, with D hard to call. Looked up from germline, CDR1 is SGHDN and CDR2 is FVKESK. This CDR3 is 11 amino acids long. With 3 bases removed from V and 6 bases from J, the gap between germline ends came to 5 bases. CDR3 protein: CASSHGAEAFF. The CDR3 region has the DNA TGTGCCAGCAGCCATGGCGCTGAAGCTTTCTTT.

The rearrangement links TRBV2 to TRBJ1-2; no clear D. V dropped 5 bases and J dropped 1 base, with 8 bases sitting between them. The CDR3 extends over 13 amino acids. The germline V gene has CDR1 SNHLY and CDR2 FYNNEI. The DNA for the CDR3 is TGTGCCAGCAGTAAGGAGCATAACTATGGCTACACCTTC. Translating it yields CASSKEHNYGYTF.

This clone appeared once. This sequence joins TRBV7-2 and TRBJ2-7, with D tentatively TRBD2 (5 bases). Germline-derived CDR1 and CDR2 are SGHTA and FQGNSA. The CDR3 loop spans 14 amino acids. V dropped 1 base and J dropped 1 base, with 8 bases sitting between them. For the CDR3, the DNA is TGTGCCAGCAGCTTAGGGACGGGGTCCTACGAGCAGTACTTC. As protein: CASSLGTGSYEQYF.

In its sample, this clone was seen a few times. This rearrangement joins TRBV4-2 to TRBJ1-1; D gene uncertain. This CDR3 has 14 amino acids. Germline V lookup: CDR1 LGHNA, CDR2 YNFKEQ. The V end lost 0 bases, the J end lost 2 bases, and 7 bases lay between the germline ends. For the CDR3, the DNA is TGTGCCAGCAGCCAAGATCAACTTAACACTGAAGCTTTCTTT. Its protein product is CASSQDQLNTEAFF.

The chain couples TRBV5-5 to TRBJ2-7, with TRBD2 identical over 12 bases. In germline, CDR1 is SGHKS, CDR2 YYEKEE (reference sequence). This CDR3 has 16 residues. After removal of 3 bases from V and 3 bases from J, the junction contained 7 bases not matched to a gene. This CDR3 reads CASSSGLAGVVYEQYF. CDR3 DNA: TGTGCCAGCAGCTCGGGACTAGCGGGTGTTGTCTACGAGCAGTACTTC.

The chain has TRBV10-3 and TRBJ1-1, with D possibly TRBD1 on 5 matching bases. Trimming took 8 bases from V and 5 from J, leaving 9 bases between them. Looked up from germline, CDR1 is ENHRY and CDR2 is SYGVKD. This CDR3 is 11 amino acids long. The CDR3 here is CAIGGFTEAFF. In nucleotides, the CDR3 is TGTGCCATCGGGGGTTTTACTGAAGCTTTCTTT.

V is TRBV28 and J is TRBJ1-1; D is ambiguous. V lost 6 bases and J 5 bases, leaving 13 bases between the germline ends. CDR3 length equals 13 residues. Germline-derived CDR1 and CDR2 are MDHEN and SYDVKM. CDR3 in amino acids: CASRPGILTEAFF. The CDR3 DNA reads TGTGCCAGCAGACCGGGAATTCTAACTGAAGCTTTCTTT.

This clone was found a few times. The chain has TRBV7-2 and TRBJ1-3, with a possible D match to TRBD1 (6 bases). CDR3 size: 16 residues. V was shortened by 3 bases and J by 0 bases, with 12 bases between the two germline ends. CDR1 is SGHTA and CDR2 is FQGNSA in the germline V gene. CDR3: CASSFKQGSSGNTIYF. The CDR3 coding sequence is TGTGCCAGCAGCTTCAAGCAGGGGAGCTCTGGAAACACCATATATTTT.

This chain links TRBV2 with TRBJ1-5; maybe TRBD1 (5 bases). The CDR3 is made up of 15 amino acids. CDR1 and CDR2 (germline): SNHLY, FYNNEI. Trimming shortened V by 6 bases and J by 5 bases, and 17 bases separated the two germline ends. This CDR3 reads CASRPPGGGYQPQHF. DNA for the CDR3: TGTGCCAGCAGGCCGCCCGGGGGGGGTTATCAGCCCCAGCATTTT.

The CDR3 spells CASRAGSPGPGYTF. In DNA, the CDR3 is TGTGCCAGCAGGGCGGGCAGCCCCGGACCTGGCTACACCTTC. V gene TRBV12-1 combines with J gene TRBJ1-2. TRBV12-1 is a known pseudogene. CDR3 length equals 14 residues.

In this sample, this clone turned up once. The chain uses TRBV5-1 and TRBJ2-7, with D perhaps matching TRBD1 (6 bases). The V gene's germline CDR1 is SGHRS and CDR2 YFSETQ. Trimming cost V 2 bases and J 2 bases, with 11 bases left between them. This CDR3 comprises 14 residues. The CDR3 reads CASSLDRLTYEQYF. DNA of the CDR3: TGCGCCAGCAGCTTAGACAGGTTAACCTACGAGCAGTACTTC. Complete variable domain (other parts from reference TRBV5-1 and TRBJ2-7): KAGVTQTPRYLIKTRGQQVTLSCSPISGHRSVSWYQQTPGQGLQFLFEYFSETQRNKGNFPGRFSGRQFSNSRSEMNVSTLELGDSALYLCASSLDRLTYEQYFGPGTRLTVT.

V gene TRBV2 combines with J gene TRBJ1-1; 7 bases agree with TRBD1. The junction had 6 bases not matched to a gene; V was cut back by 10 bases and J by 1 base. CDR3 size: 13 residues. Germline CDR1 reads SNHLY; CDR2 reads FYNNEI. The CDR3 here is CATGGQRNTEAFF. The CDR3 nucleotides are TGTGCCACAGGGGGACAGCGGAACACTGAAGCTTTCTTT. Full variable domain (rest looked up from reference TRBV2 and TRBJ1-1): EPEVTQTPSHQVTQMGQEVILRCVPISNHLYFYWYRQILGQKVEFLVSFYNNEISEKSEIFDDQFSVERPDGSNFTLKIRSTKLEDSAMYFCATGGQRNTEAFFGQGTRLTVV.

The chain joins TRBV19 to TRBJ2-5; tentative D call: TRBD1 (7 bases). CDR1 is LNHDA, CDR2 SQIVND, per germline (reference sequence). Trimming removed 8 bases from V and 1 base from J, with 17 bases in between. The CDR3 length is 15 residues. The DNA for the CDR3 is TGTGCCAGTTCTCACTTGGAGGGGGCCCAAGAGACCCAGTACTTC. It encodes CASSHLEGAQETQYF. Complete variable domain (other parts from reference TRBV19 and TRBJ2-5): DGGITQSPKYLFRKEGQNVTLSCEQNLNHDAMYWYRQDPGQGLRLIYYSQIVNDFQKGDIAEGYSVSREKKESFPLTVTSAQKNPTAFYLCASSHLEGAQETQYFGPGTRLLVL.

For the CDR3, the DNA is TGTGCCAGCAGTGCCCGGGGGACAGCTTTCTTT. Translated: CASSARGTAFF. This chain connects TRBV28 to TRBJ1-1; tentatively, D is TRBD1 (5 bases). The germline V and J ends were trimmed by 5 bases and 10 bases, with 11 bases remaining between them. Germline CDR1 reads MDHEN; CDR2 reads SYDVKM. The length of the CDR3 is 11 residues.